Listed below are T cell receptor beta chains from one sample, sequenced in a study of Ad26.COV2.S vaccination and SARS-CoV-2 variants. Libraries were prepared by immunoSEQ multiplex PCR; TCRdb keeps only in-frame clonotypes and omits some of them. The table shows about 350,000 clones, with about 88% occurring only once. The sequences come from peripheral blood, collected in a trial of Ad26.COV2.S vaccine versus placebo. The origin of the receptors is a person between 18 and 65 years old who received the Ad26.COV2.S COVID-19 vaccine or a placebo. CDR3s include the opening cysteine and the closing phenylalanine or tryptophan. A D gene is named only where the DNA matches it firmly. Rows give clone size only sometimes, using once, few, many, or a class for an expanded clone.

CDR3aa: CATSRQGVLREGEKLFF; CDR3nt: TGTGCCACCAGCAGACAAGGGGTCTTGAGGGAAGGAGAAAAACTGTTTTTT; j_gene: TRBJ1-4; v_gene: TRBV15; abundance: once; d_gene: NA
CDR3aa: CASRFSTGRGEKLFF; CDR3nt: TGTGCCAGCCGATTCTCGACAGGGCGAGGGGAAAAACTGTTTTTT; j_gene: TRBJ1-4; v_gene: TRBV27; abundance: NA; d_gene: TRBD1
CDR3aa: CASSYSPRVEFEAFF; CDR3nt: TGTGCCAGCAGTTACTCGCCGAGGGTAGAATTTGAAGCTTTCTTT; j_gene: TRBJ1-1; v_gene: TRBV6-2/TRBV6-3; abundance: once; d_gene: NA
CDR3aa: CASSTGGTGSYEQYF; CDR3nt: TGTGCCAGCAGCACCGGAGGGACAGGGTCCTACGAGCAGTACTTC; j_gene: TRBJ2-7; v_gene: TRBV5-4; abundance: NA; d_gene: TRBD1
CDR3aa: CASSLFLDSNYGYTF; CDR3nt: TGTGCCAGCAGTTTATTTCTGGACAGCAACTATGGCTACACCTTC; j_gene: TRBJ1-2; v_gene: TRBV28; abundance: NA; d_gene: NA
CDR3aa: CASSFSSSWEQYF; CDR3nt: TGTGCCAGCAGCTTTAGCAGTTCTTGGGAGCAGTACTTC; j_gene: TRBJ2-7; v_gene: TRBV7-2; abundance: NA; d_gene: NA
CDR3aa: CASSIKGVWRDPTDREQYF; CDR3nt: TGTGCCAGTAGTATAAAAGGCGTTTGGCGGGACCCGACAGACCGGGAGCAGTACTTC; j_gene: TRBJ2-7; v_gene: TRBV19; abundance: NA; d_gene: NA
CDR3aa: CASSGGTGGSMEKLFF; CDR3nt: TGTGCCAGCAGTGGGGGGACAGGGGGTTCTATGGAAAAACTGTTTTTT; j_gene: TRBJ1-4; v_gene: TRBV28; abundance: NA; d_gene: TRBD1
CDR3aa: CASSPQQGLNTGELFF; CDR3nt: TGTGCCAGCTCACCACAGCAGGGCCTCAACACCGGGGAGCTGTTTTTT; j_gene: TRBJ2-2; v_gene: TRBV18; abundance: NA; d_gene: NA
CDR3aa: CASSFGWNTGELFF; CDR3nt: TGTGCCAGCAGTTTTGGGTGGAACACCGGGGAGCTGTTTTTT; j_gene: TRBJ2-2; v_gene: TRBV27; abundance: NA; d_gene: NA
CDR3aa: CASSLGPSGRGETQYF; CDR3nt: TGTGCCAGCAGCCTGGGGCCTAGCGGGAGGGGGGAGACCCAGTACTTC; j_gene: TRBJ2-5; v_gene: TRBV7-2; abundance: NA; d_gene: TRBD2
CDR3aa: CAWWGFRDGGAVSEQFF; CDR3nt: TGTGCCTGGTGGGGCTTTCGAGACGGGGGGGCAGTTAGTGAGCAGTTCTTC; j_gene: TRBJ2-1; v_gene: TRBV30; abundance: NA; d_gene: TRBD2
CDR3aa: CASRPQQGSGTEAFF; CDR3nt: TGTGCCAGCAGACCTCAACAGGGGTCGGGCACTGAAGCTTTCTTT; j_gene: TRBJ1-1; v_gene: TRBV28; abundance: NA; d_gene: TRBD1
CDR3aa: CASSYGRGFYEQYF; CDR3nt: TGTGCCAGCAGTTATGGCAGGGGGTTCTACGAGCAGTACTTC; j_gene: TRBJ2-7; v_gene: TRBV6-5; abundance: NA; d_gene: TRBD1
CDR3aa: CASLPTSVTGELFF; CDR3nt: TGTGCCAGCCTACCGACTAGCGTCACCGGGGAGCTGTTTTTT; j_gene: TRBJ2-2; v_gene: TRBV6-5; abundance: once; d_gene: TRBD2
CDR3aa: CASSLPGQGAQYF; CDR3nt: TGTGCCAGCAGCCTGCCGGGACAGGGGGCGCAGTACTTC; j_gene: TRBJ2-7; v_gene: TRBV7-2; abundance: NA; d_gene: TRBD1
CDR3aa: CASSLFKGGQPQHF; CDR3nt: TGTGCCAGCAGCTTATTTAAGGGGGGCCAGCCCCAGCATTTT; j_gene: TRBJ1-5; v_gene: TRBV7-8; abundance: NA; d_gene: NA
CDR3aa: CSVEVLTENTGELFF; CDR3nt: TGCAGCGTTGAAGTTTTGACAGAGAACACCGGGGAGCTGTTTTTT; j_gene: TRBJ2-2; v_gene: TRBV29-1; abundance: NA; d_gene: NA
CDR3aa: CASSTRDSPGELFF; CDR3nt: TGTGCCAGCAGCACTCGGGACAGTCCCGGGGAGCTGTTTTTT; j_gene: TRBJ2-2; v_gene: TRBV11-1; abundance: NA; d_gene: TRBD1
CDR3aa: CSVGSQGFYEQYF; CDR3nt: TGCAGCGTTGGTTCCCAAGGTTTCTACGAGCAGTACTTC; j_gene: TRBJ2-7; v_gene: TRBV29-1; abundance: NA; d_gene: NA
CDR3aa: CASSSQASGTYNEQFF; CDR3nt: TGTGCCAGCAGCTCCCAAGCTAGCGGGACCTACAATGAGCAGTTCTTC; j_gene: TRBJ2-1; v_gene: TRBV11-2; abundance: NA; d_gene: TRBD2
CDR3aa: CASSINYRSNTGELFF; CDR3nt: TGTGCCAGTAGTATTAATTACAGGTCGAACACCGGGGAGCTGTTTTTT; j_gene: TRBJ2-2; v_gene: TRBV19; abundance: NA; d_gene: NA
CDR3aa: CASNTGRSTGELFF; CDR3nt: TGTGCCAGTAATACAGGGCGATCAACCGGGGAGCTGTTTTTT; j_gene: TRBJ2-2; v_gene: TRBV19; abundance: NA; d_gene: NA
CDR3aa: CASSLAGRTNEKLFF; CDR3nt: TGTGCCAGCAGCTTGGCAGGCAGAACTAATGAAAAACTGTTTTTT; j_gene: TRBJ1-4; v_gene: TRBV5-4; abundance: NA; d_gene: NA
CDR3aa: CASSRGLAGAHEQFF; CDR3nt: TGTGCCAGTAGTCGGGGACTAGCGGGAGCTCATGAGCAGTTCTTC; j_gene: TRBJ2-1; v_gene: TRBV19; abundance: NA; d_gene: TRBD2
CDR3aa: CASSILSGGGADTQYF; CDR3nt: TGTGCCAGTAGTATTCTTAGCGGGGGGGGTGCAGATACGCAGTATTTT; j_gene: TRBJ2-3; v_gene: TRBV19; abundance: NA; d_gene: TRBD2
CDR3aa: CASSQEMNTEAFF; CDR3nt: TGTGCCAGCTCGCAGGAGATGAACACTGAAGCTTTCTTT; j_gene: TRBJ1-1; v_gene: TRBV18; abundance: NA; d_gene: NA
CDR3aa: CASSLVGRGLNVWNEQFF; CDR3nt: TGTGCCAGCAGTTTAGTAGGCAGGGGGCTAAATGTTTGGAATGAGCAGTTCTTC; j_gene: TRBJ2-1; v_gene: TRBV28; abundance: NA; d_gene: TRBD1
CDR3aa: CASSFGTGLTEAFF; CDR3nt: TGTGCCAGCAGTTTTGGGACAGGGCTCACTGAAGCTTTCTTT; j_gene: TRBJ1-1; v_gene: TRBV27; abundance: once; d_gene: TRBD1
CDR3aa: CASSLRTPVGKGELFF; CDR3nt: TGTGCCAGCAGTTTAAGGACACCCGTTGGTAAAGGGGAGCTGTTTTTT; j_gene: TRBJ2-2; v_gene: TRBV28; abundance: NA; d_gene: NA
CDR3aa: CASIMGVGYNEQFF; CDR3nt: TGTGCCAGCATTATGGGCGTCGGATACAATGAGCAGTTCTTC; j_gene: TRBJ2-1; v_gene: TRBV6-5; abundance: many; d_gene: NA
CDR3aa: CASSFSGGDRGNTF; CDR3nt: TGTGCCAGCAGTTTTAGTGGGGGAGACAGGGGAAACACCTTC; j_gene: TRBJ1-2; v_gene: TRBV6-6; abundance: NA; d_gene: TRBD1
CDR3aa: CASSKLADLQRREGVYNEQFF; CDR3nt: TGTGCCAGCAGCAAACTAGCTGACCTCCAGCGACGGGAGGGAGTATACAATGAGCAGTTCTTC; j_gene: TRBJ2-1; v_gene: TRBV21-1; abundance: NA; d_gene: NA
CDR3aa: CASSLGRDRVIEGYTF; CDR3nt: TGTGCCAGCAGCTTGGGTCGGGACAGGGTTATAGAAGGCTACACCTTC; j_gene: TRBJ1-2; v_gene: TRBV5-6; abundance: NA; d_gene: TRBD1
CDR3aa: CASSLDRNYGYTF; CDR3nt: TGTGCCAGCAGCCTAGACAGGAACTATGGCTACACCTTC; j_gene: TRBJ1-2; v_gene: TRBV11-2; abundance: NA; d_gene: NA
CDR3aa: CASGLVQGSGANVLTF; CDR3nt: TGTGCTAGTGGTTTGGTTCAGGGATCTGGGGCCAACGTCCTGACTTTC; j_gene: TRBJ2-6; v_gene: TRBV12-5; abundance: NA; d_gene: NA
CDR3aa: CSVGARANTEAFF; CDR3nt: TGCAGCGTGGGGGCCCGGGCGAACACTGAAGCTTTCTTT; j_gene: TRBJ1-1; v_gene: TRBV29-1; abundance: NA; d_gene: NA
CDR3aa: CASSGFWTGADRGEQYF; CDR3nt: TGTGCCAGCAGTGGTTTTTGGACAGGGGCCGACCGGGGTGAGCAGTACTTC; j_gene: TRBJ2-7; v_gene: TRBV2; abundance: NA; d_gene: TRBD1
CDR3aa: CASRFSWEGGEAFF; CDR3nt: TGTGCCAGCAGATTTAGTTGGGAGGGCGGTGAAGCTTTCTTT; j_gene: TRBJ1-1; v_gene: TRBV11-2; abundance: NA; d_gene: NA
CDR3aa: CASSPEARPGNEQYF; CDR3nt: TGTGCCAGCTCACCGGAGGCACGGCCTGGGAACGAGCAGTACTTC; j_gene: TRBJ2-7; v_gene: TRBV18; abundance: NA; d_gene: NA
CDR3aa: CAWSPRRTEAFF; CDR3nt: TGTGCCTGGAGCCCCCGGAGAACTGAAGCTTTCTTT; j_gene: TRBJ1-1; v_gene: TRBV30; abundance: NA; d_gene: NA
CDR3aa: CASITETGTGGMGYEQYF; CDR3nt: TGTGCCAGCATCACAGAAACCGGGACAGGGGGTATGGGGTACGAGCAGTACTTC; j_gene: TRBJ2-7; v_gene: TRBV21-1; abundance: NA; d_gene: NA
CDR3aa: CASSPGGGNTGELFF; CDR3nt: TGTGCCAGCAGCCCTGGGGGGGGCAACACCGGGGAGCTGTTTTTT; j_gene: TRBJ2-2; v_gene: TRBV7-8; abundance: once; d_gene: NA
CDR3aa: CASSARSTGGAKNIQYF; CDR3nt: TGTGCCAGTAGTGCGCGGTCGACAGGGGGAGCCAAAAACATTCAGTACTTC; j_gene: TRBJ2-4; v_gene: TRBV19; abundance: NA; d_gene: TRBD1
CDR3aa: CASSQDVSGRVEQYF; CDR3nt: TGTGCCAGCAGCCAAGATGTTAGCGGGAGAGTCGAGCAGTACTTC; j_gene: TRBJ2-7; v_gene: TRBV4-2; abundance: NA; d_gene: TRBD2
CDR3aa: CASSELYPSGANVLTF; CDR3nt: TGTGCCAGCAGTGAACTCTATCCCTCTGGGGCCAACGTCCTGACTTTC; j_gene: TRBJ2-6; v_gene: TRBV6-1; abundance: NA; d_gene: NA
CDR3aa: CASSIPASGGLNEQFF; CDR3nt: TGTGCCAGCAGCATACCTGCTAGCGGGGGGCTTAATGAGCAGTTCTTC; j_gene: TRBJ2-1; v_gene: TRBV5-4; abundance: NA; d_gene: TRBD2
CDR3aa: CASSGGSGANVLTF; CDR3nt: TGTGCCAGCAGTGGTGGATCTGGGGCCAACGTCCTGACTTTC; j_gene: TRBJ2-6; v_gene: TRBV27; abundance: NA; d_gene: NA
CDR3aa: CASSKGLNTEAFF; CDR3nt: TGTGCCAGTAGTAAAGGGTTGAACACTGAAGCTTTCTTT; j_gene: TRBJ1-1; v_gene: TRBV19; abundance: NA; d_gene: NA
CDR3aa: CASSYVAGTSTDTQYF; CDR3nt: TGTGCCAGCAGTTACGTCGCGGGGACTAGCACAGATACGCAGTATTTT; j_gene: TRBJ2-3; v_gene: TRBV6-2/TRBV6-3; abundance: NA; d_gene: NA
CDR3aa: CASSLNRKQETQYF; CDR3nt: TGTGCCAGCAGCTTAAACCGGAAACAAGAGACCCAGTACTTC; j_gene: TRBJ2-5; v_gene: TRBV11-2; abundance: NA; d_gene: NA